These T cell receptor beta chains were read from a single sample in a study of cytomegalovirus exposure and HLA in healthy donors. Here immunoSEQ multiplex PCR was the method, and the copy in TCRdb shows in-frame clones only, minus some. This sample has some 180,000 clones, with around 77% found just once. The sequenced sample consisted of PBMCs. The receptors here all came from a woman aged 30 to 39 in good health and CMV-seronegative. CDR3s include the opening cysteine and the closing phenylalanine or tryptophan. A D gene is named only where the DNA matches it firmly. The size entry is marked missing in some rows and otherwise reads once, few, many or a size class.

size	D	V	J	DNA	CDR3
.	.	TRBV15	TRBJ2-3	TGTGCCACCAGCAGCTGGGGAGCTAACCTTATCACAGATACGCAGTATTTT	CATSSWGANLITDTQYF
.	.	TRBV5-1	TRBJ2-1	TGCGCCAGCAGCTTGGCCGAACAGGGTTACGGTGCTGAGCAGTTCTTC	CASSLAEQGYGAEQFF
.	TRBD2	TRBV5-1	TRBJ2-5	TGCGCCAGCAGCTTGGGAGGGCTAGCGGGGACTCAAGAGACCCAGTACTTC	CASSLGGLAGTQETQYF
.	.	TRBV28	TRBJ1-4	TGTGCCAGCAGCTTATGGGCCCAGGAAGGAAATGAAAAACTGTTTTTT	CASSLWAQEGNEKLFF
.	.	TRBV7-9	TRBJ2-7	TGTGCCAGCAGCCCCGAGACAGAGTACGAGCAGTACTTC	CASSPETEYEQYF
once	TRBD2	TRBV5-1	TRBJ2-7	TGCGCCAGCAGCCTCGGGACTAGCAGTACCTACGAGCAGTACTTC	CASSLGTSSTYEQYF
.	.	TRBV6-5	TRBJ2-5	TGTGCCAGCAGTTTGAAAGGAGACCCGAGAGAGACCCAGTACTTC	CASSLKGDPRETQYF
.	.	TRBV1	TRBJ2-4	TGCACCAGCAGCCAAGATTGGGCTACTCTAGCCAAAAACATTCAGTACTTC	CTSSQDWATLAKNIQYF
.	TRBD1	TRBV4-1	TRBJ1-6	TGCGCCAGCAGCCTCATCCTGGGACAGGAATATAATTCACCCCTCCACTTT	CASSLILGQEYNSPLHF
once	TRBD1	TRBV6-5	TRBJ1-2	TGTGCCAGCAAAGGGCCAGGGGGTACTTTTGGCGGCTACCCCTTC	CASKGPGGTFGGYPF
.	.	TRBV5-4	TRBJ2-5	TGTGCCAGCAGCCAAGGGGGATTACAAGAGACCCAGTACTTC	CASSQGGLQETQYF
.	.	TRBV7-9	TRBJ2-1	TGTGCCAGCAGCTTAGCCGGACTCCGGATGTGGAATGAGCAGTTCTTC	CASSLAGLRMWNEQFF
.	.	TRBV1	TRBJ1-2	TGCACCAGCAGCCAAGTGCGGCGGGCAGGAAATGGCTACCCCTTC	CTSSQVRRAGNGYPF
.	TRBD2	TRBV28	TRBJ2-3	TGTGCCAGCAGTTTGGGGGGGGCGGGAGGGTGGGATACGCAGTATTTT	CASSLGGAGGWDTQYF
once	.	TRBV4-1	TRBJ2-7	TGCGCCAGCAGCCAGCAGACAGGTGACCGCGGCGAGCAGTACTTC	CASSQQTGDRGEQYF
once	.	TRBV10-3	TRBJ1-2	TGTGCCATCAGGAGTGAGAGACAGAGCTATGGCTACCCCTTC	CAIRSERQSYGYPF
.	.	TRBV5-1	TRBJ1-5	TGCGCCAGCAGCTTGGCCCCCGGAGGGGCCCAGCATTTT	CASSLAPGGAQHF
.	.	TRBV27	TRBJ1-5	TGTGCCAGCAGTTTCGTAGACGGCGGGGTTAGGGGTCAGCCCCAGCATTTT	CASSFVDGGVRGQPQHF
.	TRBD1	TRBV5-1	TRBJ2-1	TGCGCCAGCAGCTACCGGGACAGGTTGATGAATGAGCAGTTCTTC	CASSYRDRLMNEQFF
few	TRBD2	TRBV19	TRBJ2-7	TGTGCCAGTAGTCCCTCTAGCGGGAGGGTCGACGAGCAGTACTTC	CASSPSSGRVDEQYF
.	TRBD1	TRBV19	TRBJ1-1	TGTGCCAGTAGTCACCGGGACAGATTAAACACTGAAGCTTTCTTT	CASSHRDRLNTEAFF
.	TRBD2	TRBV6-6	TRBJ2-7	TGTGCCAGCAGTCTCGGGGGGACTAAGGCTGCTTACGAGCAGTACTTC	CASSLGGTKAAYEQYF
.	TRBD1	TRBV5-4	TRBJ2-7	TGTGCCAGCCGGACAGGACTGACCTACGAGCAGTACTTC	CASRTGLTYEQYF
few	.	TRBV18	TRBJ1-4	TGTGCCAGCTCACCGACAGCAATTGCAACTAATGAAAAACTGTTTTTT	CASSPTAIATNEKLFF
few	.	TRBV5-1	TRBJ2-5	TGCGCCAGCGGCATTACCCAAGAGACCCAGTACTTC	CASGITQETQYF
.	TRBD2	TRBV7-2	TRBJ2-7	TGTGCCAGCAGCTTGGGACTAGCGGGTTACCTGACCTACGAGCAGTACTTC	CASSLGLAGYLTYEQYF
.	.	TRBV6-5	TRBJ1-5	TGTGCCAGCAGCTCCAAGGGGGGGTATCAGCCCCAGCATTTT	CASSSKGGYQPQHF
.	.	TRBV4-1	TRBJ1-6	TGCGCCAGCAGCCAAGAACAGGTTTCACCCCTCCACTTT	CASSQEQVSPLHF
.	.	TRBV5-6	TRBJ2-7	TGTGCCAGCAGCTTAGAGCAGGGGCGCTACGAGCAGTACTTC	CASSLEQGRYEQYF
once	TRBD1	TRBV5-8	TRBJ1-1	TGTGCCAGCAGCTGGGGACAGGGGACTGAAGCTTTCTTT	CASSWGQGTEAFF
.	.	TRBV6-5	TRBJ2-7	TGTGCCAGCAGTACCGGGGGGCTCAGCTCCTACGAGCAGTACTTC	CASSTGGLSSYEQYF
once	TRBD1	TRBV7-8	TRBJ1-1	TGTGCCAGCAGCGCCCGACAGGGGGGAAGCACTGAAGCTTTCTTT	CASSARQGGSTEAFF
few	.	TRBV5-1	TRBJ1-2	TGCGCCAGCAGCTCAGAGGGACACCTGGATGGCTACACCTTC	CASSSEGHLDGYTF
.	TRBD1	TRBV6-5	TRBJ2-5	TGTGCCAGCAGTTCCGGGACAGGGGGCGGTGAGGAGACCCAGTACTTC	CASSSGTGGGEETQYF
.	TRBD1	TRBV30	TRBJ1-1	TGTGCCCAACAGGGGATGAACACTGAAGCTTTCTTT	CAQQGMNTEAFF
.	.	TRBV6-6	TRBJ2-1	TGTGCCAGCAGTGTCCTTGGGCCCTCCTACAATGAGCAGTTCTTC	CASSVLGPSYNEQFF
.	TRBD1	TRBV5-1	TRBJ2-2	TGCGCCAGCAGCCCGACAGGGTTGTCCGGGGAGCTGTTTTTT	CASSPTGLSGELFF
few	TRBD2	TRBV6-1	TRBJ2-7	TGTGCCAGCAGTGAAAGGGCTAGCGGGTTCTCCTACGAGCAGTACTTC	CASSERASGFSYEQYF
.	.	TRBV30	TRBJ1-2	TGTGCCTTTGACCCGAGGGCTTATGGCTACACCTTC	CAFDPRAYGYTF
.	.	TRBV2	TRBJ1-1	TGTGCCAGCAGGTTTGACAGCTTAATGAACACTGAAGCTTTCTTT	CASRFDSLMNTEAFF
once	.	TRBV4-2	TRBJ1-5	TGTGCCAGCAGCCGTCCGGGTCAGGGGATTCAGCCCCAGCATTTT	CASSRPGQGIQPQHF
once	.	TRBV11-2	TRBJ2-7	TGTGCCAGCAGCTTAGATCGGGTCCGGCCGTACTTC	CASSLDRVRPYF
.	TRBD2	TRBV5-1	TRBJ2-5	TGCGCCAGCAGCTTGCGGGGGGGCGAGGAGACCCAGTACTTC	CASSLRGGEETQYF
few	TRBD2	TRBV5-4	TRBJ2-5	TGTGCCAGCAGGGACGTCGAGCGGGGGGCCAGAGAGACCCAGTACTTC	CASRDVERGARETQYF
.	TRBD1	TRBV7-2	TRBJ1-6	TGTGCCAGCAGCTTAGACGGTACAGGGGGCCTCTATAATTCACCCCTCCACTTT	CASSLDGTGGLYNSPLHF
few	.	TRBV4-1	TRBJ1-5	TGCGCCAGCAGCCAAGACCCGATAGGAGGATGGAGCAATCAGCCCCAGCATTTT	CASSQDPIGGWSNQPQHF
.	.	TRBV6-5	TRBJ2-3	TGTGCCAGCAGTTACATAGCGGCTAGCACAGATACGCAGTATTTT	CASSYIAASTDTQYF
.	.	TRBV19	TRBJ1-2	TGTGCCAGTACCCCCGGTGGTGGCTACACCTTC	CASTPGGGYTF
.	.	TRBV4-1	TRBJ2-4	TGCGCCAGCAGTCCTATGCATGGGCTAGCCAAAAACATTCAGTACTTC	CASSPMHGLAKNIQYF
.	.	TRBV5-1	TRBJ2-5	TGCGCCAGCAGCTTGGGGCCAGCATGGCGGGAGACCCAGTACTTC	CASSLGPAWRETQYF
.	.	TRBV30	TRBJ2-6	TGTGCCTGGTTCGAACCCCCCCCCGGGTCGCGGGGGGCCAACGTCCTGACTTTC	CAWFEPPPGSRGANVLTF
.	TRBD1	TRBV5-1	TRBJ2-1	TGCGCCAGCAGCTTAGACAGGGGACGATACAATGAGCAGTTCTTC	CASSLDRGRYNEQFF
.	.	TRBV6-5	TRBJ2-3	TGTGCCAGCAGTTCACTGTGGGCCAGGGGAGATACGCAGTATTTT	CASSSLWARGDTQYF
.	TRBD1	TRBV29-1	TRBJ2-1	TGCAGCGTCATTCTTTGGGACAGAGTCTACAATGAGCAGTTCTTC	CSVILWDRVYNEQFF
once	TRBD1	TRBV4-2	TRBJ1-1	TGTGCCAGCAGCCAAGATCCCGGGACAGCGAACACTGAAGCTTTCTTT	CASSQDPGTANTEAFF